The sequence of this TCR beta chain was determined in a study of cytomegalovirus exposure and HLA in healthy donors. Regarding the study as a whole: About 90% or about 30% of the time was how often most TCR beta V segments were productive, according to an earlier analysis.

There are a few counts of this clone. Its antigen remains unknown. The CDR3 loop spans 15 amino acids. Trimming cost V 3 bases and J 5 bases; bases outside gene matches: 2. CDR1 is LNHDA and CDR2 is SQIVND in the germline V gene (reference sequence). The PCR was carried out with 60 Vbeta primers and 13 Jbeta primers. Method: immunoSEQ multiplex PCR; TCRdb's copy keeps in-frame clones and lacks some. Here the sample spans around 160,000 clones, 55% to 70% being singletons. The J gene is TRBJ2-5, the V gene TRBV19; 14 bases align to TRBD2. The source is a middle-aged woman in good health and CMV-seropositive. The sample consisted of PBMCs. The CDR3 here is CASSIRTSGRETQYF. For the CDR3, the DNA is TGTGCCAGTAGTATCCGGACTAGCGGGAGGGAGACCCAGTACTTC.